This T cell receptor (beta chain) was identified during a study of early T cells in non-severe SARS-CoV-2 infection. Study information: Alpha and beta chains were unpaired, from unsorted whole-blood bulk RNA. Study-level findings and limits: Matching against VDJdb likely underestimated virus-specific expansions, favoring anti-spike CD8.

V was clipped by 3 bases and J by 0 bases, with 12 bases between them. Germline assignment: CDR1 SNHLY and CDR2 FYNNEI. The CDR3 extends over 16 amino acids. With respect to this clonotype: Its antigen is unknown.

cDNA molecules, individually, were tagged with unique molecular identifiers. TCRdb re-called the 5' RACE reads with MiXCR, one entry per CDR3 protein. The sample yields roughly 50,000 distinct CDR3 sequences, around a tenth seen once. The sample was whole blood. The receptor was isolated from an adult who was a healthcare worker with PCR-confirmed SARS-CoV-2 infection or an uninfected control (not recorded which). The chain joins TRBV2 to TRBJ1-3, with a weak D call TRBD1 (5 bases). CDR3 in amino acids: CASSEGQTSSGNTIYF. CDR3 coding DNA: TGTGCCAGCAGTGAGGGGCAGACTTCCTCTGGAAACACCATATATTTT.